The 18 T cell receptor beta chains listed next were all sequenced from one sample in a study of cytomegalovirus exposure and HLA in healthy donors. TCRdb's table, derived via immunoSEQ multiplex PCR, lists solely in-frame clones and lacks some. The sample contains around 200,000 clones, roughly 80% of which appear only once. Sequencing was performed on PBMCs. Receptor source: a young woman in good health and CMV-seropositive.

The CDR3 loop is CASSENRGEQYF. The CDR3 region has the DNA TGTGCCAGCAGCGAAAACAGGGGCGAGCAGTACTTC. The rearrangement joins TRBV5-4 to TRBJ2-7; TRBD1 aligns across 7 bases. The V segment lost 4 bases and the J segment 6 bases; nucleotides outside the gene matches: 4. The CDR3 is made up of 12 amino acids. Germline-derived CDR1 and CDR2 are SGHNT and YYREEE (reference sequence).

The rearrangement links TRBV4-3 to TRBJ1-5, with TRBD1 as a possible D gene (6 bases). The germline gives CDR1 LGHNA, CDR2 YSLEER. The CDR3 is 16 residues long. Trimming pared 0 bases from V and 1 base from J, leaving 10 bases between. CDR3 coding DNA: TGCGCCAGCAGCCAAGATGTAGGGGGAAGCAATCAGCCCCAGCATTTT. Translated: CASSQDVGGSNQPQHF.

The chain employs TRBV14 and TRBJ2-1, with 8 bases aligning to TRBD2. The CDR3 totals 13 residues. V lost 3 bases, J lost 12 bases, and 7 bases stayed unmatched. CDR1 is SGHDN, CDR2 FVKESK, per germline. The CDR3 loop is CASSHDYRGGQFF. CDR3 bases: TGTGCCAGCAGCCATGATTACCGGGGGGGGCAGTTCTTC.

This clone was picked up a small number of times. V usage is TRBV9 and J usage is TRBJ1-6, with 7 bases matching TRBD1. Germline values: CDR1 SGDLS, CDR2 YYNGEE. The CDR3 is made up of 17 amino acids. With V trimmed by 7 bases and J by 0 bases, 10 bases remained unmatched. CDR3 nucleotides: TGTGCCAGCCGACGGGACAGCGACAGCTCCTATAATTCACCCCTCCACTTT. Translated, it gives CASRRDSDSSYNSPLHF. The whole variable domain, filled in from reference TRBV9 and TRBJ1-6, reads DSGVTQTPKHLITATGQRVTLRCSPRSGDLSVYWYQQSLDQGLQFLIQYYNGEERAKGNILERFSAQQFPDLHSELNLSSLELGDSALYFCASRRDSDSSYNSPLHFGNGTRLTVT.

This clone was counted a single time. The rearrangement links TRBV5-4 to TRBJ1-3; a weak D match, TRBD1 (5 bases). V gave up 3 bases and J gave up 4 bases, with 11 bases separating them. CDR1 is SGHNT, CDR2 YYREEE, per germline (reference sequence). CDR3 length: 14 amino acids. For the CDR3, the DNA is TGTGCCAGCAGCTCGCCGGGGGAGGGAAACACCATATATTTT. Amino acid sequence: CASSSPGEGNTIYF.

This chain links TRBV29-1 with TRBJ2-5; 9 bases are a match to TRBD2. V was pared by 3 bases and J by 5 bases, with 7 bases of the junction left unmatched. Germline CDR1 and CDR2: SQVTM and ANQGSEA. The CDR3 is 14 amino acids. The CDR3 loop is CSVDRRGGDETQYF. The CDR3 coding sequence is TGCAGCGTTGACCGGCGGGGGGGCGATGAGACCCAGTACTTC. The whole variable domain, filled in from reference TRBV29-1 and TRBJ2-5, reads SAVISQKPSRDICQRGTSLTIQCQVDSQVTMMFWYRQQPGQSLTLIATANQGSEATYESGFVIDKFPISRPNLTFSTLTVSNMSPEDSSIYLCSVDRRGGDETQYFGPGTRLLVL.

CDR3: CASSGVVGTGVAPGQPQHF. Written as DNA, the CDR3 is TGTGCCAGCAGCGGGGTTGTGGGGACAGGGGTCGCCCCTGGTCAGCCCCAGCATTTT. This sequence joins TRBV9 and TRBJ1-5; the match to TRBD1 covers 10 bases. Germline values: CDR1 SGDLS, CDR2 YYNGEE. There are 19 residues in the CDR3. V lost 3 bases, J lost 6 bases, and 18 bases stayed unmatched.

The rearrangement joins TRBV14 to TRBJ1-2, with TRBD1 matching 7 bases. Per the germline V gene, CDR1 is SGHDN and CDR2 is FVKESK. The CDR3 sequence is 17 residues long. After removal of 3 bases from V and 4 bases from J, the junction contained 14 bases not matched to a gene. The CDR3 DNA reads TGTGCCAGCAGCCAGGAGACAAGCAGACAGGGCATCTATGGCTACACCTTC. This codes for CASSQETSRQGIYGYTF.

The chain recombines TRBV15 with TRBJ1-4; TRBD1 aligns across 8 bases. From germline, CDR1 is LNHNV and CDR2 YYDKDF (reference sequence). This CDR3 region has 15 residues. V was pared by 0 bases and J by 5 bases, with 2 bases of the junction left unmatched. CDR3 region: CATSRETGVNEKLFF. CDR3 bases: TGTGCCACCAGCAGAGAGACAGGGGTGAATGAAAAACTGTTTTTT. The whole variable domain, remainder taken from reference TRBV15 and TRBJ1-4, is DAMVIQNPRYQVTQFGKPVTLSCSQTLNHNVMYWYQQKSSQAPKLLFHYYDKDFNNEADTPDNFQSRRPNTSFCFLDIRSPGLGDTAMYLCATSRETGVNEKLFFGSGTQLSVL.

The chain joins TRBV7-9 to TRBJ2-2, with 7 bases identical to TRBD1. Germline-derived CDR1 and CDR2 are SEHNR and FQNEAQ (reference sequence). The CDR3 has 16 amino acids. J was trimmed by 3 bases and V by 5 bases; bases with no gene match: 9. The chain's CDR3 is CASSPRQGWDTGELFF. The CDR3 region has the DNA TGTGCCAGCAGCCCACGACAGGGCTGGGACACCGGGGAGCTGTTTTTT. The whole variable domain, filled in from reference TRBV7-9 and TRBJ2-2, reads DTGVSQNPRHKITKRGQNVTFRCDPISEHNRLYWYRQTLGQGPEFLTYFQNEAQLEKSRLLSDRFSAERPKGSFSTLEIQRTEQGDSAMYLCASSPRQGWDTGELFFGEGSRLTVL.

V usage is TRBV18 and J usage is TRBJ1-4; no definite D call. The germline CDR1 and CDR2 sequences are KGHSH and LQKENI. The length of the CDR3 is 13 residues. Between the trimmed V and J ends, which lost 4 bases and 8 bases, there was a span of 11 bases. Here the CDR3 DNA reads TGTGCCAGCTCACAGGCAGGCAGCGAAAAACTGTTTTTT. Translating gives CASSQAGSEKLFF.

The sample holds a few counts of this clone. The J gene is TRBJ2-2, the V gene TRBV6-5, with D maybe TRBD1 (6 bases). Germline loops: CDR1 MNHEY, CDR2 SVGAGI. CDR3 length equals 15 residues. Trimming took 5 bases from V and 0 from J, leaving 10 bases between them. The CDR3 DNA reads TGTGCCAGCAGTAACAGGGTCTCGAACACCGGGGAGCTGTTTTTT. It encodes CASSNRVSNTGELFF.

This clone was seen just once. The chain has TRBV19 and TRBJ2-5; 8 bases align to TRBD2. J gave up 1 base and V 3 bases, and 4 bases lay outside the gene matches. The V gene's germline CDR1 is LNHDA and CDR2 SQIVND (reference sequence). The CDR3 length is 15 residues. The CDR3 sequence is CASSIGRGAQETQYF. CDR3 nucleotide sequence: TGTGCCAGTAGTATTGGGCGGGGGGCCCAAGAGACCCAGTACTTC.

The chain employs TRBV7-3 and TRBJ2-5; D unresolved. The germline V gene encodes CDR1 SGHTA and CDR2 FQGTGA. This CDR3 spans 14 amino acids. V was clipped by 5 bases and J by 10 bases, with 20 bases between them. CDR3 sequence: CASSTNGGAPVQYF. The CDR3 DNA follows: TGTGCCAGCAGCACTAACGGTGGTGCACCCGTCCAGTACTTC. Full variable domain (remainder filled in from reference TRBV7-3 and TRBJ2-5): GAGVSQTPSNKVTEKGKYVELRCDPISGHTALYWYRQSLGQGPEFLIYFQGTGAADDSGLPNDRFFAVRPEGSVSTLKIQRTERGDSAVYLCASSTNGGAPVQYFGPGTRLLVL.

The CDR3 protein is CASSLGYSSYEQYF. The CDR3 DNA reads TGCGCCAGCAGCTTGGGGTACAGTTCCTACGAGCAGTACTTC. The chain joins TRBV5-1 to TRBJ2-7; D is uncertain. Germline V gene data show CDR1 as SGHRS and CDR2 as YFSETQ. V lost 0 bases to trimming and J lost 1 base, with 8 bases between them. The CDR3 is 14 amino acids.

Here the CDR3 reads CSASQETQYF. CDR3 in DNA: TGCAGTGCTTCGCAAGAGACCCAGTACTTC. This chain links TRBV20-1 with TRBJ2-5; D gene unclear. V was pared by 5 bases and J by 2 bases, with 3 bases between. Germline values: CDR1 DFQATT, CDR2 SNEGSKA (reference sequence). The CDR3 totals 10 residues.

This chain uses TRBV5-1 with TRBJ1-1; 8 bases map to TRBD1. The germline V gene has CDR1 SGHRS and CDR2 YFSETQ. The CDR3 totals 15 residues. V trimming: 4 bases; J trimming: 1 base; junction bases outside the gene matches: 6. DNA of the CDR3: TGCGCCAGCAGCATGACAGGGGAGGGGAACACTGAAGCTTTCTTT. Translation gives CASSMTGEGNTEAFF. Variable domain in full (rest from reference TRBV5-1 and TRBJ1-1): KAGVTQTPRYLIKTRGQQVTLSCSPISGHRSVSWYQQTPGQGLQFLFEYFSETQRNKGNFPGRFSGRQFSNSRSEMNVSTLELGDSALYLCASSMTGEGNTEAFFGQGTRLTVV.

This chain links TRBV6-1 with TRBJ2-7; D is ambiguous. This CDR3 has 11 amino acids. Between the trimmed V and J ends, which lost 2 bases and 6 bases, there was a span of 5 bases. Germline lookup yields CDR1 MNHNS and CDR2 SASEGT. CDR3 DNA: TGTGCCAGCAGTGAACCGAGCGAGCAGTACTTC. This gives the protein CASSEPSEQYF.